This is a list of T cell receptor beta chains from one sample in a study of identical twins. Each CDR3 protein gets one entry after TCRdb re-called the 5' RACE reads with MiXCR. The sample lists roughly 230,000 distinct CDR3 sequences, about 8% occurring once. The data were also submitted as part of a second study, on yellow fever vaccine responses in identical twins.

The sample comprised CD8+ T cells sorted from blood. These receptors all stem from a woman younger than 35 in good health. The CDR3 runs from the conserved cysteine through the conserved F or W. The order of the fields is D gene, V gene, J gene, clone size, CDR3 DNA, CDR3 protein. The D gene is left open where the match is weak. Size tells how often a clone was seen (once, few, many) or the class of an expanded clone, and some rows leave it out.

.,TRBV20-1,TRBJ1-5,.,TGCAGTGCTAGTCAGTCGGCCTGGGGCAATCAGCCCCAGCATTTT,CSASQSAWGNQPQHF
.,TRBV6-2/TRBV6-3,TRBJ2-7,few,TGTGCCAGCAGCCCCTCGACATCCTACGAGCAGTACTTC,CASSPSTSYEQYF
.,TRBV6-2/TRBV6-3,TRBJ2-1,many,TGTGCCAGCAGTTACTCCTCCAACAATGAGCAGTTCTTC,CASSYSSNNEQFF
.,TRBV25-1,TRBJ2-7,few,TGTGCCAGCAGGGGCAGGAGCTCCTACGAGCAGTACTTC,CASRGRSSYEQYF
TRBD1,TRBV14,TRBJ2-2,few,TGTGCCAGCAGCCACCGGGACAGGTTCATGGGGGAGCTGTTTTTT,CASSHRDRFMGELFF
.,TRBV28,TRBJ2-3,few,TGTGCCAGCAGTGTCTACCTCCTAGCTCCAGCGAGCACAGATACGCAGTATTTT,CASSVYLLAPASTDTQYF
.,TRBV14,TRBJ2-3,.,TGTGCCAGCAGCCAAGTCACGGGGTTGCAGGCAGATACGCAGTATTTT,CASSQVTGLQADTQYF
.,TRBV7-9,TRBJ2-5,few,TGTGCCAGCAGCCCAATTGGGCGGGAGACCCAGTACTTC,CASSPIGRETQYF
TRBD2,TRBV11-2,TRBJ2-7,many,TGTGCCAGCAGCTTAGGTGGGACTAGCACCTACGAGCAGTACTTC,CASSLGGTSTYEQYF
.,TRBV5-5,TRBJ2-3,few,TGTGCCAGCAGCTTGGAGGCTCGCACAGATACGCAGTATTTT,CASSLEARTDTQYF
TRBD1,TRBV7-8,TRBJ2-7,many,TGTGCCAGCAGTCACCAGGGGGCTAACGAGCAGTACTTC,CASSHQGANEQYF
.,TRBV6-1,TRBJ1-1,.,TGTGCCAGCAGGCCAGGAGAGACCACTGAAGCTTTCTTT,CASRPGETTEAFF
.,TRBV5-5,TRBJ2-3,many,TGTGCCAGCAGACCTGACAGAAGCACAGATACGCAGTATTTT,CASRPDRSTDTQYF
.,TRBV20-1,TRBJ2-7,.,TGCAGTGCTAGAGATCCGGCAGGGAGCTCCTACGAGCAGTACTTC,CSARDPAGSSYEQYF
.,TRBV29-1,TRBJ2-5,many,TGCAGCGTCCCGGACAGCCAGGACCTTACCCAAGAGACCCAGTACTTC,CSVPDSQDLTQETQYF
TRBD1,TRBV6-2/TRBV6-3,TRBJ2-1,many,TGTGCCAGCAGTTGGGACAGGGGGCGCAACGATGAGCAGTTCTTC,CASSWDRGRNDEQFF
TRBD1,TRBV6-2/TRBV6-3,TRBJ2-1,.,TGTGCCAGCAACACCTTGCTTAGACAGGGTAATGAGCAGTTCTTC,CASNTLLRQGNEQFF
.,TRBV5-6,TRBJ1-1,few,TGTGCCAGCAGCCTGGGACACCCGAGCACTGAAGCTTTCTTT,CASSLGHPSTEAFF
.,TRBV12-3/TRBV12-4,TRBJ2-7,.,TGTGCCAGCAGTTTAGCCCACGAGCAGTACTTC,CASSLAHEQYF
.,TRBV6-2/TRBV6-3,TRBJ2-7,.,TGTGCCAGCAGTTACTCGTTCGGTCTCAGCTCCTACGAGCAGTACTTC,CASSYSFGLSSYEQYF
TRBD2,TRBV14,TRBJ2-1,many,TGTGCCAGCAGCCCGGGACTAGCGAGCTATGAGCAGTTCTTC,CASSPGLASYEQFF
.,TRBV12-3/TRBV12-4,TRBJ1-2,.,TGTGCCAGCAGTTTGGGGGGGGCAGGACCTGGGAACTATGGCCACACCTTC,CASSLGGAGPGNYGHTF
.,TRBV4-3,TRBJ1-2,many,TGCGCCAGCAGCCGAGGGGTTGACAGCTACTATAACTATGGCTACACCTTC,CASSRGVDSYYNYGYTF
TRBD2,TRBV28,TRBJ2-3,.,TGTGCCAGCAGTTCCCGGACTAGCGGGGAGGGTGTAGATACGCAGTATTTT,CASSSRTSGEGVDTQYF
.,TRBV28,TRBJ2-5,many,TGTGCCAGCAACCCCCGGGCTCGGCCTACTCAAGAGACCCAGTACTTC,CASNPRARPTQETQYF
.,TRBV12-3/TRBV12-4,TRBJ1-1,many,TGTGCCAGCAACCCTAAGGGGGGACCTGAAGCTTTCTTT,CASNPKGGPEAFF
.,TRBV10-2,TRBJ2-1,many,TGCGCCAGCAGTGATATAACGGGAAGTTTGTCGAATGAGCAGTTCTTC,CASSDITGSLSNEQFF
TRBD2,TRBV28,TRBJ2-1,few,TGTGCCAGCAGTTTATATGCTGGAGGGAGGGACAATGAGCAGTTCTTC,CASSLYAGGRDNEQFF
.,TRBV27,TRBJ2-3,.,TGTGCCAGCAGTCTCTCCACCACAGGGCATACGCAGTATTTT,CASSLSTTGHTQYF
TRBD1,TRBV20-1,TRBJ2-1,.,TGCAGTGCTAGTTGGGACAGGGGCCACAATGAGCAGTTCTTC,CSASWDRGHNEQFF
TRBD2,TRBV27,TRBJ2-5,few,TGTGCCAGCAGGCGAAGCGGGGGGCAAGAGACCCAGTACTTC,CASRRSGGQETQYF
.,TRBV15,TRBJ2-7,.,TGTGCCACCAGCAGAGTTCAGGGGTCCCCCGCCTACGAGCAGTACTTC,CATSRVQGSPAYEQYF
.,TRBV7-8,TRBJ1-5,few,TGTGCCAGCAGCTTAGCGGGGTATAGCAATCAGCCCCAGCATTTT,CASSLAGYSNQPQHF
TRBD1,TRBV7-7,TRBJ2-7,many,TGTGCTAGCAGCCCTGACAGGGACTCCTACGAGCAGTACTTC,CASSPDRDSYEQYF
.,TRBV28,TRBJ2-7,many,TGTGCCAGCAGTTTTTGGGGAAGCGAGCAGTACTTC,CASSFWGSEQYF
.,TRBV15,TRBJ1-2,.,TGTGCCACCAGCAGAACCTTCGGGGTTTTTGGCTACACCTTC,CATSRTFGVFGYTF
.,TRBV25-1,TRBJ1-2,few,TGTGCCAGCAGCGGGTGGGGCTACACCTTC,CASSGWGYTF
.,TRBV10-3,TRBJ2-7,many,TGTGCCATCAGAGGACAGAAAAGCTCCTACGAGCAGTACTTC,CAIRGQKSSYEQYF
TRBD2,TRBV20-1,TRBJ2-1,.,TGCAGTGCTAGAGTGGGACTAGCGGGCGGCCTTTACAATGAGCAGTTCTTC,CSARVGLAGGLYNEQFF
.,TRBV2,TRBJ2-7,few,TGTGCCAGCAGTGATTATGGGGTAGATTTGTACTTC,CASSDYGVDLYF
.,TRBV29-1,TRBJ2-3,many,TGCAGCGTTGGGCGGGCAGGACTCACAGATACGCAGTATTTT,CSVGRAGLTDTQYF
TRBD1,TRBV25-1,TRBJ1-1,many,TGTGCCAGCAGTAAGGCTCAGGGGGCCTCTGAAGCTTTCTTT,CASSKAQGASEAFF
TRBD2,TRBV7-2,TRBJ2-7,.,TGTGCCAGCAGCTCCTTTTTAGCGGGAGGCTACGAGCAGTACTTC,CASSSFLAGGYEQYF
TRBD2,TRBV7-9,TRBJ2-3,few,TGTGCCAGCAGGCCACCCGGGGGGAGACGCACAGATACGCAGTATTTT,CASRPPGGRRTDTQYF
TRBD2,TRBV9,TRBJ2-1,.,TGTGCCAGCAGCCAAAGCGGGACTACCTACAATGAGCAGTTCTTC,CASSQSGTTYNEQFF